A single sample gave rise to the 24 T cell receptor beta chains below, sequenced in a study of blood T cell repertoires in COVID-19. Data came from immunoSEQ multiplex PCR; TCRdb stores just in-frame clones and leaves some out. The sample records over 100,000 clones, 75% to 90% being singletons. The specimen sequenced was peripheral blood. These receptors originate from a human donor in a cohort sampled during active COVID-19.

V is TRBV5-6 and J is TRBJ2-6, with TRBD2 matching over 8 bases. Germline values: CDR1 SGHDT, CDR2 YYEEEE. The CDR3 spans 17 residues. Trimming cost V 3 bases and J 0 bases; bases outside gene matches: 5. CDR3: CASSSGGGSSGANVLTF. The CDR3 region has the DNA TGTGCCAGCAGCTCCGGCGGGGGGTCCTCTGGGGCCAACGTCCTGACTTTC. Full variable domain (remainder filled in from reference TRBV5-6 and TRBJ2-6): DAGVTQSPTHLIKTRGQQVTLRCSPKSGHDTVSWYQQALGQGPQFIFQYYEEEERQRGNFPDRFSGHQFPNYSSELNVNALLLGDSALYLCASSSGGGSSGANVLTFGAGSRLTVL.

J is TRBJ1-5 and V is TRBV28, with D possibly being TRBD1 (5 bases). V was pared by 3 bases and J by 9 bases, with 9 bases between. In germline, CDR1 is MDHEN, CDR2 SYDVKM. The CDR3 contains 12 residues. The CDR3 bases are TGTGCCAGCAGTTTTGCGGGGCTGCCCCAGCATTTT. It is translated as CASSFAGLPQHF.

The gene calls are TRBV2 and TRBJ1-1; perhaps TRBD1 as D (6 bases). Germline V gives CDR1 SNHLY, CDR2 FYNNEI. This CDR3 contains 13 residues. Trimming shortened V by 4 bases and J by 6 bases, and 12 bases separated the two germline ends. The CDR3 nucleotides read TGTGCCAGCAGTGCAGGGGCCAAGCCTGAAGCTTTCTTT. Translating it yields CASSAGAKPEAFF.

This chain uses TRBV7-3 with TRBJ1-1; 8 nucleotides line up with TRBD1. The CDR3 contains 14 residues. CDR1 and CDR2 (germline): SGHTA, FQGTGA. The V gene end was trimmed by 0 bases and the J gene end by 8 bases; junction bases not matched to a gene: 5. The CDR3 sequence: CASSLTRAGGEAFF. The CDR3 DNA reads as TGTGCCAGCAGCTTAACTAGGGCAGGGGGCGAAGCTTTCTTT.

The rearrangement uses TRBV9 and TRBJ1-1; TRBD1 aligns across 8 bases. V lost 1 base, J lost 6 bases, and 5 bases stayed unmatched. The germline gives CDR1 SGDLS, CDR2 YYNGEE. The CDR3 spans 14 residues. CDR3 nucleotides: TGTGCCAGCAGCGTACAGGGGGCTGTGTCTGAAGCTTTCTTT. Amino acid sequence: CASSVQGAVSEAFF.

The chain recombines TRBV7-2 with TRBJ1-4; TRBD1 matches 9 bases. Germline CDR1 is SGHTA and CDR2 is FQGNSA. V lost 5 bases, J lost 11 bases, and 9 bases stayed unmatched. The CDR3 has 14 amino acids. Written as DNA, the CDR3 is TGTGCCAGCAGCCTGGACAGGGGCCCACGGAAACTGTTTTTT. As protein: CASSLDRGPRKLFF.

This clone rates as medium-sized (0.01 to 0.1%). V gene TRBV3-1 (or the pseudogene TRBV3-2) combines with J gene TRBJ1-1, with D maybe TRBD1 (6 bases). This CDR3 has 16 amino acids. V gave up 0 bases and J gave up 4 bases, with 15 bases separating them. Germline CDR1 LGHDT, CDR2 YNNKEL (reference sequence). The CDR3 loop reads CASSQEFYRETTEAFF. CDR3 coding DNA: TGTGCCAGCAGCCAAGAGTTTTACAGGGAGACCACTGAAGCTTTCTTT.

The chain joins TRBV3-1 (or the pseudogene TRBV3-2) to TRBJ1-1; D is perhaps TRBD1 (5 bases). V lost 4 bases to trimming and J lost 4 bases, with 10 bases between them. CDR3 length: 13 amino acids. Germline CDR1 LGHDT, CDR2 YNNKEL (reference sequence). DNA of the CDR3: TGTGCCAGCAGCCCCCAGGGCTTCACTGAAGCTTTCTTT. Translated, it gives CASSPQGFTEAFF.

The V and J genes are TRBV4-1 and TRBJ1-5; D is possibly TRBD1 (5 bases). The CDR3 contains 16 residues. Germline values: CDR1 MGHRA, CDR2 YSYEKL. V was pared by 2 bases and J by 7 bases, with 18 bases between. Here the CDR3 DNA reads TGCGCCAGCAGCCAACAGGGTATTCAATCAACCCAGCCCCAGCATTTT. Amino acid sequence: CASSQQGIQSTQPQHF.

V usage is TRBV23-1 and J usage is TRBJ2-3; 9 bases map to TRBD1. TRBV23-1 carries the ORF label, with uncertain function. The CDR3 is 19 amino acids. V lost 0 bases and J lost 2; bases outside the gene matches: 12. CDR3 amino acids: CASSQSSPGQGKNTDTQYF. The CDR3 coding sequence is TGCGCCAGCAGTCAATCAAGCCCCGGACAGGGGAAAAACACAGATACGCAGTATTTT.

The sample holds one count of this clone. The chain links TRBV2 to TRBJ2-3; 12 bases line up with TRBD2. Germline-derived CDR1 and CDR2 are SNHLY and FYNNEI. The CDR3 consists of 17 residues. V lost 5 bases and J lost 1; bases outside the gene matches: 7. The CDR3 region has the DNA TGTGCCAGCAGTAGATGGTCTAGCGGGAGGGGCACAGATACGCAGTATTTT. Protein product: CASSRWSSGRGTDTQYF.

This clone was detected only once. The rearrangement uses TRBV7-8 and TRBJ1-1; D is undetermined. The germline CDR1 and CDR2 sequences are SGHVS and FQNEAQ. V was shortened by 6 bases and J by 1 base, with 12 bases between the two germline ends. The CDR3 consists of 14 residues. Here the CDR3 reads CASRLSGGNTEAFF. The CDR3 region has the DNA TGTGCCAGCAGGCTCAGTGGTGGGAACACTGAAGCTTTCTTT. Full variable domain (outside the CDR3, taken from reference TRBV7-8 and TRBJ1-1): GAGVSQSPRYKVAKRGQDVALRCDPISGHVSLFWYQQALGQGPEFLTYFQNEAQLDKSGLPSDRFFAERPEGSVSTLKIQRTQQEDSAVYLCASRLSGGNTEAFFGQGTRLTVV.

Only a few counts were recorded for this clone. The chain recombines TRBV28 with TRBJ1-1; TRBD1 is a possible D gene (5 bases). CDR3 size: 14 residues. The V end was cut by 2 bases, the J end by 5 bases, with 12 bases between. The germline gives CDR1 MDHEN, CDR2 SYDVKM. In nucleotides, the CDR3 is TGTGCCAGCAGTTTAGTAAGGGGAGGGACTGAAGCTTTCTTT. Encoded protein: CASSLVRGGTEAFF.

The chain combines TRBV6-1 with TRBJ2-7; D possibly corresponds to TRBD2 (5 bases). The V and J ends lost 0 bases and 9 bases respectively, with 12 bases between them. The V gene's germline CDR1 is MNHNS and CDR2 SASEGT. The CDR3 has 13 residues. The CDR3 nucleotides are TGTGCCAGCAGTGAAGCAATGGGCGAGGGGCAGTACTTC. Residues: CASSEAMGEGQYF.

The chain has TRBV15 and TRBJ1-4; tentative D call: TRBD1 (5 bases). The ends were cut back, 0 bases at V and 7 bases at J, with 12 bases in the middle. The CDR3 contains 15 residues. Germline CDR1 and CDR2: LNHNV and YYDKDF (reference sequence). CDR3: CATSRERGWGEKLFF. CDR3 sequence (DNA): TGTGCCACCAGCAGAGAAAGGGGATGGGGTGAAAAACTGTTTTTT.

V gene TRBV7-2 combines with J gene TRBJ1-1; D is unresolved. Germline-derived CDR1 and CDR2 are SGHTA and FQGNSA. Trimming pared 1 base from V and 3 bases from J, leaving 9 bases between. CDR3 length equals 14 residues. The CDR3 DNA reads TGTGCCAGCAGCTTAGAGACTGGATACACTGAAGCTTTCTTT. Protein: CASSLETGYTEAFF.

The chain is built from TRBV5-1 and TRBJ2-7, with 13 positions matching TRBD2. With V trimmed by 4 bases and J by 12 bases, 13 bases remained unmatched. Germline lookup yields CDR1 SGHRS and CDR2 YFSETQ. This CDR3 is 15 amino acids long. DNA of the CDR3: TGCGCCAGCAGCCAGCAAGGGACTAGCGGGGACGGGGCGTACTTC. Its protein product is CASSQQGTSGDGAYF. Complete variable domain (other parts from reference TRBV5-1 and TRBJ2-7): KAGVTQTPRYLIKTRGQQVTLSCSPISGHRSVSWYQQTPGQGLQFLFEYFSETQRNKGNFPGRFSGRQFSNSRSEMNVSTLELGDSALYLCASSQQGTSGDGAYFGPGTRLTVT.

This chain links TRBV10-3 with TRBJ2-7; 12 bases map to TRBD2. CDR1 and CDR2 from the germline V gene are ENHRY and SYGVKD. The CDR3 sequence is 16 residues long. The V and J ends lost 0 bases and 2 bases, in that order; junction bases with no gene match: 2. The CDR3 spells CAISESTSGSPYEQYF. CDR3 DNA: TGTGCCATCAGTGAGTCGACTAGCGGGAGCCCCTACGAGCAGTACTTC.

The chain links TRBV5-6 to TRBJ1-6; TRBD1 is a possible D gene (6 bases). V was pared by 4 bases and J by 9 bases, with 23 bases between. This CDR3 is built from 17 residues. Germline V CDR1 and CDR2: SGHDT, YYEEEE. In DNA, the CDR3 is TGTGCCAGCAGCATCGGTGGGCTGCAGGGGTCGGCTTCACCCCTCCACTTT. This codes for CASSIGGLQGSASPLHF.

This clone was seen only a few times. The chain links TRBV4-3 to TRBJ1-5; TRBD1 is a possible D gene (6 bases). The V end lost 0 bases, the J end lost 0 bases, and 9 bases lay between the germline ends. Looked up from germline, CDR1 is LGHNA and CDR2 is YSLEER. The CDR3 is 16 amino acids. DNA for the CDR3: TGCGCCAGCAGCCAAGAAACAGGGCATAGCAATCAGCCCCAGCATTTT. Protein product: CASSQETGHSNQPQHF.

This clone appeared once. The chain employs TRBV6-5 and TRBJ1-5; tentative D call: TRBD1 (6 bases). The V end was cut by 2 bases, the J end by 8 bases, with 13 bases between. The CDR3 extends over 14 amino acids. Germline V gives CDR1 MNHEY, CDR2 SVGAGI. The CDR3 region has the DNA TGTGCCAGCAGTTACGCAAGGGACACAAAGCCCCAGCATTTT. This encodes CASSYARDTKPQHF.

In the case of this clone: The same CDR3 can be traced to other DNA sequences in this sample. The chain couples TRBV5-1 to TRBJ2-5, with 9 bases identical to TRBD1. Germline V CDR1 and CDR2: SGHRS, YFSETQ. The CDR3 runs 14 residues. V dropped 4 bases and J dropped 2; count of bases not matched to a gene: 3. Written as DNA, the CDR3 is TGCGCCAGCAGCCCCGGGACAGGGCAAGAGACCCAGTACTTC. It translates to CASSPGTGQETQYF.

The table lists this clone with a few counts. The chain recombines TRBV2 with TRBJ2-1; 13 nucleotides agree with TRBD2. CDR1 SNHLY and CDR2 FYNNEI come from the germline V gene. CDR3 length: 14 residues. The J segment lost 8 bases and the V segment lost 4 bases, leaving 2 bases of the junction unmatched. The CDR3 spells CASSATSGGDEQFF. CDR3 nucleotides: TGTGCCAGCAGTGCTACTAGCGGGGGGGATGAGCAGTTCTTC. Filled out from reference TRBV2 and TRBJ2-1, the complete variable domain reads EPEVTQTPSHQVTQMGQEVILRCVPISNHLYFYWYRQILGQKVEFLVSFYNNEISEKSEIFDDQFSVERPDGSNFTLKIRSTKLEDSAMYFCASSATSGGDEQFFGPGTRLTVL.

This chain joins TRBV18 and TRBJ1-1, with TRBD1 as a possible D gene (5 bases). The CDR3 contains 18 residues. Germline V gives CDR1 KGHSH, CDR2 LQKENI. The V gene lost 3 bases and the J gene lost 0 bases, with 20 bases spanning the gap. In DNA form, the CDR3 reads TGTGCCAGCTCACCTGGTTTGGGGGGAATGGGAATGAACACTGAAGCTTTCTTT. This gives the protein CASSPGLGGMGMNTEAFF.